This T cell receptor beta chain originates from a study of blood T cell repertoires in COVID-19. Original methodology: Amplification with reference gene primers provided the estimates of nucleated cell counts. Libraries were prepared by immunoSEQ multiplex PCR; TCRdb keeps only in-frame clonotypes and omits some of them. V and J calls plus clone size are reproduced from that table; the DNA served to infer D and trimming. The sample lists around 120,000 clones; more than 80% were seen once. The material sequenced was peripheral blood. The TCR sequence derives from an elderly woman with acute or convalescent COVID-19.

In nucleotides, the CDR3 is TGTGCCAGCAGTTTATGGGGTGATAAGGGGCAGCCCCAGCATTTT. Its translation: CASSLWGDKGQPQHF. This chain connects TRBV28 to TRBJ1-5, with D perhaps matching TRBD1 (5 bases). Trimming took 0 bases from V and 7 from J, leaving 13 bases between them. CDR3 length equals 15 residues. Germline lookup yields CDR1 MDHEN and CDR2 SYDVKM. The full variable domain, rest sourced from reference TRBV28 and TRBJ1-5, is DVKVTQSSRYLVKRTGEKVFLECVQDMDHENMFWYRQDPGLGLRLIYFSYDVKMKEKGDIPEGYSVSREKKERFSLILESASTNQTSMYLCASSLWGDKGQPQHFGDGTRLSIL.